Each of the 21 T cell receptor beta chains below was sequenced from the same sample in a study of naive and memory T cell subsets. Two oligonucleotides, mixed equimolar, formed the beta constant-region primer covering TRBC1 and TRBC2. The ligated cDNA underwent four PCR rounds using SP2 and nested alpha and beta constant-region primers. TCRdb reanalysed the UMI-ligation and nested PCR reads using MiXCR and keeps one entry per CDR3 protein. The repertoire holds 95,000 to 150,000 distinct CDR3 sequences, with 35% to 40% as singletons. Sequencing was carried out using central memory CD4+ T cells from blood. The receptors derive from a human donor in good health.

This clonotype was counted between two and nine times. This chain joins TRBV20-1 and TRBJ1-6, with 7 bases identical to TRBD1. CDR1 and CDR2 from the germline V gene are DFQATT and SNEGSKA (reference sequence). V dropped 5 bases and J dropped 7; count of bases not matched to a gene: 11. This CDR3 region has 15 residues. CDR3 nucleotides: TGCAGTGCTCTCCCAACCGGGACAGCGAATTCACCCCTCCACTTT. As protein: CSALPTGTANSPLHF.

The table lists this clonotype with many counts. This chain joins TRBV20-1 and TRBJ2-7; 15 bases are a match to TRBD2. The CDR3 spans 17 residues. Looked up from germline, CDR1 is DFQATT and CDR2 is SNEGSKA (reference sequence). The V segment lost 6 bases and the J segment 0 bases; nucleotides outside the gene matches: 9. CDR3 sequence: CSAHRGLAGGSSYEQYF. For the CDR3, the DNA is TGCAGTGCCCACAGGGGACTAGCGGGAGGTAGCTCCTACGAGCAGTACTTC.

This clonotype occurred a few times. The genes are TRBV6-1 and TRBJ2-7; TRBD2 might be the D (5 bases). Trimming removed 9 bases from V and 2 bases from J, with 11 bases in between. The CDR3 is 12 residues long. Germline assignment: CDR1 MNHNS and CDR2 SASEGT. CDR3 loop: CASYTGTYEQYF. DNA for the CDR3: TGTGCCAGTTACACCGGGACCTACGAGCAGTACTTC.

The V and J genes are TRBV28 and TRBJ2-7; D is uncertain. The V end lost 6 bases, the J end lost 2 bases, and 8 bases lay between the germline ends. Germline V gene sequence: CDR1 MDHEN, CDR2 SYDVKM. The CDR3 contains 12 residues. The CDR3 region is CASRTEPYEQYF. The CDR3 DNA reads as TGTGCCAGCAGGACGGAGCCCTACGAGCAGTACTTC.

The chain joins TRBV6-6 to TRBJ2-5; 11 bases are a match to TRBD1. CDR3 size: 15 residues. The J segment lost 1 base and the V segment lost 8 bases, leaving 6 bases of the junction unmatched. The germline CDR1 and CDR2 sequences are MNHNY and SVGAGI (reference sequence). The CDR3 here is CASGWGTGGQETQYF. Written as DNA, the CDR3 is TGTGCCAGCGGCTGGGGGACAGGGGGCCAAGAGACCCAGTACTTC.

By its share, this clonotype is medium-sized. DNA for the CDR3: TGCAGCGTTGGGACCCGGGACTTCTCCTACAATGAGCAGTTCTTC. Translated, it gives CSVGTRDFSYNEQFF. V and J are TRBV29-1 and TRBJ2-1, with D perhaps matching TRBD2 (6 bases). V shed 4 bases and J shed 0 bases, with 13 bases lying between them. Germline values: CDR1 SQVTM, CDR2 ANQGSEA. The CDR3 contains 15 residues.

This clonotype has only a few counts. This sequence joins TRBV7-9 and TRBJ2-7; no definite D call. Trimming pared 5 bases from V and 3 bases from J, leaving 8 bases between. The germline gives CDR1 SEHNR, CDR2 FQNEAQ (reference sequence). The CDR3 is 12 amino acids. CDR3 in amino acids: CASSQNHYEQYF. Written as DNA, the CDR3 is TGTGCCAGCAGCCAAAACCACTACGAGCAGTACTTC.

This clonotype was seen a few times. V and J are TRBV6-2 or TRBV6-3 and TRBJ2-6; 16 bases agree with TRBD2. CDR1 MNHEY and CDR2 SVGEGT come from the germline V gene. The J segment lost 2 bases and the V segment lost 7 bases, leaving 8 bases of the junction unmatched. The CDR3 is 19 residues long. The DNA of the CDR3 is TGTGCCAGCACAAAAGGGACTAGCGGGAGGGCCCCTGGGGCCAACGTCCTGACTTTC. Its translation: CASTKGTSGRAPGANVLTF.

CDR3: CASSTRTGSAIEQYF. Written as DNA, the CDR3 is TGTGCCAGCAGCACAAGGACAGGGTCAGCTATCGAGCAGTACTTC. The chain employs TRBV7-2 and TRBJ2-7, with 8 bases matching TRBD1. The V and J ends lost 5 bases and 6 bases, in that order; junction bases with no gene match: 12. From germline, CDR1 is SGHTA and CDR2 FQGNSA. The CDR3 is 15 amino acids.

This clonotype showed up just a few times. The chain recombines TRBV18 with TRBJ2-7; 11 bases map to TRBD1. The CDR3 sequence is 21 residues long. After removal of 3 bases from V and 1 base from J, the junction contained 20 bases not matched to a gene. CDR1 is KGHSH, CDR2 LQKENI, per germline. The CDR3 spells CASSPLNTGQGVRRSSYEQYF. The DNA for the CDR3 is TGTGCCAGCTCACCTCTCAATACGGGACAGGGGGTTCGTCGGTCGTCCTACGAGCAGTACTTC.

In its sample, this clonotype was seen a few times. V is TRBV6-2 or TRBV6-3 and J is TRBJ2-6; 7 bases match TRBD1. The CDR3 is 17 residues long. The germline CDR1 and CDR2 sequences are MNHEY and SVGEGT. J lost 0 bases, V lost 7 bases, and 9 bases had no gene match. The CDR3, as DNA: TGTGCCAGCACCCAGGGGGAGTCCAACTCTGGGGCCAACGTCCTGACTTTC. Translated, it gives CASTQGESNSGANVLTF.

The V gene is TRBV24-1, the J gene TRBJ2-3; 9 positions match TRBD1. V shed 5 bases, J shed 4 bases, and the junction held 0 bases outside the gene matches. Germline lookup yields CDR1 KGHDR and CDR2 SFDVKD. CDR3 length equals 13 residues. In nucleotides, the CDR3 is TGTGCCACCAGTGGGGACAGGGCAGATACGCAGTATTTT. This sequence encodes CATSGDRADTQYF.

This clonotype has just a few counts. The rearrangement joins TRBV6-5 to TRBJ1-1; no definite D call. Trimming stripped 4 bases from V and 0 bases from J, with 6 bases between. The CDR3 length is 13 residues. Per the germline V gene, CDR1 is MNHEY and CDR2 is SVGAGI. This CDR3 is CASSSYMNTEAFF. The DNA for the CDR3 is TGTGCCAGCAGTTCCTACATGAACACTGAAGCTTTCTTT.

The V call is TRBV30, the J call TRBJ2-7; 8 bases align to TRBD1. Per germline, CDR1 GTSNPN and CDR2 SVGIG (reference sequence). The CDR3 spans 14 residues. The ends lost 2 bases at V and 3 bases at J; junction bases unmatched: 6. Here the CDR3 DNA reads TGTGCCTGGAGTTATAGGACAGGGTACTACGAGCAGTACTTC. Protein sequence: CAWSYRTGYYEQYF.

This clonotype came up a few times. This chain connects TRBV7-2 to TRBJ2-1; 10 bases fit TRBD2. Per germline, CDR1 SGHTA and CDR2 FQGNSA. The CDR3 contains 16 residues. The V gene end was trimmed by 0 bases and the J gene end by 9 bases; junction bases not matched to a gene: 8. CDR3 in amino acids: CASSLASSGRDCEQFF. Here the CDR3 DNA reads TGTGCCAGCAGCTTAGCTTCCAGCGGGAGGGACTGTGAGCAGTTCTTC.

This clonotype was counted at least ten times. V is TRBV12-3 or TRBV12-4 and J is TRBJ2-5, with 7 bases lining up with TRBD2. J gave up 5 bases and V 7 bases, and 4 bases lay outside the gene matches. The CDR3 extends over 12 amino acids. The DNA for the CDR3 is TGTGCCAGCACAGGACTAGTGGAGACCCAGTACTTC. It yields the protein CASTGLVETQYF.

The chain has TRBV28 and TRBJ2-7, with D perhaps being TRBD1 or TRBD2 (5 bases each). Between the trimmed V and J ends, which lost 10 bases and 6 bases, there was a span of 16 bases. Germline assignment: CDR1 MDHEN and CDR2 SYDVKM. The CDR3 length is 12 residues. CDR3 DNA: TGTGCCACTCAGAGAGGGGCCAGCGAGCAGTACTTC. It encodes CATQRGASEQYF.

The table lists this clonotype with many counts. This chain connects TRBV20-1 to TRBJ2-1, with D perhaps matching TRBD1 or TRBD2 (5 bases each). Germline V lookup: CDR1 DFQATT, CDR2 SNEGSKA (reference sequence). The CDR3 has 17 amino acids. V lost 5 bases to trimming and J lost 6 bases, with 26 bases between them. The CDR3 nucleotides are TGCAGTGCTGGGGGAGCGATTAGCGTCCTTGGGGGCAATGAGCAGTTCTTC. Translation: CSAGGAISVLGGNEQFF.

The chain carries TRBV5-1 and TRBJ2-7; D might be TRBD1 (5 bases). The CDR3 is made up of 16 amino acids. The germline V and J ends were trimmed by 2 bases and 0 bases, with 15 bases remaining between them. Germline CDR1 is SGHRS and CDR2 is YFSETQ. DNA for the CDR3: TGCGCCAGCAGCTTACAGGCGGCAGGGAACTCCTACGAGCAGTACTTC. It codes for CASSLQAAGNSYEQYF.

This rearrangement joins TRBV3-1 to TRBJ2-7; 10 bases line up with TRBD2. The germline V gene has CDR1 LGHDT and CDR2 YNNKEL (reference sequence). The CDR3 consists of 19 residues. V trimming: 4 bases; J trimming: 3 bases; junction bases outside the gene matches: 18. CDR3 in amino acids: CASSPSRSLAGVLHYEQYF. The CDR3 bases are TGTGCCAGCAGCCCCTCCCGAAGTCTAGCGGGAGTCCTCCACTACGAGCAGTACTTC.

Written as DNA, the CDR3 is TGTGCCTGGAGTGACCCCCCTGGGGCCAACGTCCTGACTTTC. Residues: CAWSDPPGANVLTF. The chain recombines TRBV30 with TRBJ2-6; D gene ambiguous. Germline V gene lookup returns CDR1 GTSNPN and CDR2 SVGIG (reference sequence). Trimming took 1 base from V and 2 from J, leaving 6 bases between them. This CDR3 is built from 14 residues.